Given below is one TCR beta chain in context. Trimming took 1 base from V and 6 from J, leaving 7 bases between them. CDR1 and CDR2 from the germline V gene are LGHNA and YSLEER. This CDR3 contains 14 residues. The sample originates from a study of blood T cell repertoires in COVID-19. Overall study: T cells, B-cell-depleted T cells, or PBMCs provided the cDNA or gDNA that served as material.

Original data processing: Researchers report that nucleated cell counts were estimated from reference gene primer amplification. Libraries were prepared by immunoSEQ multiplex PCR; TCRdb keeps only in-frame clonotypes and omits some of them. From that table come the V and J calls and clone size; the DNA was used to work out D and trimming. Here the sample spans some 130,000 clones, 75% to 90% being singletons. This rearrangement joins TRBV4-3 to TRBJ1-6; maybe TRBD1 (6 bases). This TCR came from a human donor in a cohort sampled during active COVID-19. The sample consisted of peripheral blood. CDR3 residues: CASSQGQVNSPLHF. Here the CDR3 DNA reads TGCGCCAGCAGCCAAGGACAGGTTAATTCACCCCTCCACTTT.